The subject of this entry is one T cell receptor beta chain. This record belongs to a study of shared T cell receptors in the human thymus. The CDR3 totals 16 residues. Trimming took 0 bases from V and 0 from J, leaving 12 bases between them. Germline-derived CDR1 and CDR2 are WNHNN and SYGVQD (reference sequence). Measured with immunoSEQ multiplex PCR; TCRdb has only the in-frame clones, and not every one. In the table there are about 660,000 clones, around 87% of which are singletons. These data were likewise used in another study, on human thymus T cells. As that report states: Having corrective surgery for congenital heart defects, healthy Finnish infants were the ones who donated. Resections were taken during corrective heart surgery, and the thymus tissue came from these. V and J genes seemed to be used with bias in thymic and blood repertoires. Related work found strong thymic repertoire overlap between unrelated individuals.

This chain joins TRBV10-1 and TRBJ2-7; maybe TRBD2 (6 bases). The specimen sequenced was thymocytes. This receptor was taken from a boy under two years old with a congenital heart defect. The CDR3 DNA reads TGCGCCAGCAGTGAGTCACCGGGGGATTCCTCCTACGAGCAGTACTTC. It encodes CASSESPGDSSYEQYF.